Sequencing of this T cell receptor (beta chain) was carried out in a study of shared clonotypes between healthy human individuals. Study-wide context: In total, the donors were two women and a few men aged 18 to 49. Study conclusions and caveats: Larger richness was generally estimated for naive than memory subsets.

Method: immunoSEQ multiplex PCR; TCRdb's copy keeps in-frame clones and lacks some. The table shows about 660,000 clones, with approximately 79% occurring only once. The germline V gene encodes CDR1 SGHVS and CDR2 FQNEAQ. The V and J ends lost 6 bases and 0 bases respectively, with 8 bases between them. This CDR3 is 13 amino acids long. Concerning this clone itself: Its antigen is unidentified.

The rearrangement joins TRBV7-8 to TRBJ1-1; D may be TRBD1 (5 bases). The TCR comes from a woman aged 30 to 39 in good health. The specimen was memory CD4+ T cells sorted from blood. Subset specified: CD45RA-negative fraction. CDR3 sequence reads: CASRQTVNTEAFF. In nucleotides, the CDR3 is TGTGCCAGCAGACAGACAGTGAACACTGAAGCTTTCTTT.